Listed below are T cell receptor beta chains from one sample, sequenced in a study of long-term antiretroviral therapy in people with HIV. This table comes from immunoSEQ multiplex PCR, and its TCRdb copy is limited to in-frame clones, with some not included. The table records 20,000 to 30,000 clones, roughly 96% of them present only once. Sequenced here: unsorted PBMCs, sampled roughly 5.1 years after starting antiretroviral therapy. Every receptor here comes from a woman in her 50s with HIV. CDR3s include the opening cysteine and the closing phenylalanine or tryptophan. A D gene is named only where the DNA matches it firmly. The size of a clone is reported for some rows only, either as once, few or many, or as a class for expanded clones.

V gene: TRBV9; clone size: -; J gene: TRBJ2-3; D gene: TRBD2; CDR3 DNA: TGTGCCAGCAGCGCTAGCGGGACGAGAGATACGCAGTATTTT; CDR3 protein: CASSASGTRDTQYF
V gene: TRBV19; clone size: -; J gene: TRBJ2-6; D gene: -; CDR3 DNA: TGTGCCAGTACAACAAGCCCTACTGGGGCCAACGTCCTGACTTTC; CDR3 protein: CASTTSPTGANVLTF
V gene: TRBV9; clone size: -; J gene: TRBJ2-3; D gene: TRBD2; CDR3 DNA: TGTGCCAGCAGCGTAGCTAGCGGGAGTGATGGGGATACGCAGTATTTT; CDR3 protein: CASSVASGSDGDTQYF
V gene: TRBV29-1; clone size: -; J gene: TRBJ1-1; D gene: -; CDR3 DNA: TGCAGCGTTGAAGATCCGGGGGGGCTGTGGGGCACTGAAGCTTTCTTT; CDR3 protein: CSVEDPGGLWGTEAFF
V gene: TRBV27; clone size: -; J gene: TRBJ1-1; D gene: TRBD1; CDR3 DNA: TGTGCCAGCAGTTTCGCCGGGACAGGGGACACTGAAGCTTTCTTT; CDR3 protein: CASSFAGTGDTEAFF
V gene: TRBV7-9; clone size: -; J gene: TRBJ1-6; D gene: TRBD1; CDR3 DNA: TGTGCCAGCCGGGACAGGGTTAATTCACCCCTCCACTTT; CDR3 protein: CASRDRVNSPLHF
V gene: TRBV10-3; clone size: -; J gene: TRBJ2-7; D gene: TRBD1; CDR3 DNA: TGTGCCATCAGTGAGTCGCTCACAGGGGTGGGGGACGAGCAGTACTTC; CDR3 protein: CAISESLTGVGDEQYF
V gene: TRBV19; clone size: -; J gene: TRBJ1-2; D gene: -; CDR3 DNA: TGTGCCAGTACCCCCGCCGGGGGCTATGGCTACACCTTC; CDR3 protein: CASTPAGGYGYTF
V gene: TRBV5-8; clone size: -; J gene: TRBJ2-1; D gene: TRBD2; CDR3 DNA: TGTGCCAGCAGCTTCGGACTAGCGGGCTACAATGAGCAGTTCTTC; CDR3 protein: CASSFGLAGYNEQFF
V gene: TRBV28; clone size: -; J gene: TRBJ2-7; D gene: -; CDR3 DNA: TGTGCCAGCGGTTTGCTAGTAACGGGTTTAAACGAGCAGTACTTC; CDR3 protein: CASGLLVTGLNEQYF
V gene: TRBV7-2; clone size: -; J gene: TRBJ2-7; D gene: -; CDR3 DNA: TGTGCCAGCAGCCCCCGGGCTGCAGACTACGAGCAGTACTTC; CDR3 protein: CASSPRAADYEQYF
V gene: TRBV18; clone size: -; J gene: TRBJ1-4; D gene: -; CDR3 DNA: TGTGCCAGCTCACCTTCTTCAACTAATGAAAAACTGTTTTTT; CDR3 protein: CASSPSSTNEKLFF
V gene: TRBV27; clone size: once; J gene: TRBJ2-7; D gene: -; CDR3 DNA: TGTGCCAGCAGCCTCTTCGGGGCACCCTACGAGCAGTACTTC; CDR3 protein: CASSLFGAPYEQYF
V gene: TRBV19; clone size: -; J gene: TRBJ2-4; D gene: TRBD2; CDR3 DNA: TGTGCCAGTAGACCCGCTAGCGGGAGAGACATTCAGTACTTC; CDR3 protein: CASRPASGRDIQYF
V gene: TRBV18; clone size: -; J gene: TRBJ2-7; D gene: TRBD1; CDR3 DNA: TGTGCCAGCTCACCATCACAGGGGTCCTACGAGCAGTACTTC; CDR3 protein: CASSPSQGSYEQYF
V gene: TRBV7-2; clone size: -; J gene: TRBJ2-7; D gene: -; CDR3 DNA: TGTGCCAGCAGCCCCACCTCCTACGAGCAGTACTTC; CDR3 protein: CASSPTSYEQYF
V gene: TRBV7-8; clone size: -; J gene: TRBJ2-1; D gene: -; CDR3 DNA: TGTGCCAGCAGCACTTCCGGGACTGGCTCCTACAATGAGCAGTTCTTC; CDR3 protein: CASSTSGTGSYNEQFF
V gene: TRBV29-1; clone size: -; J gene: TRBJ2-1; D gene: -; CDR3 DNA: TGCAGCGTGGAAGAACCGGGACGCGGCCTTAGCTCAGGTGAGCAGTTCTTC; CDR3 protein: CSVEEPGRGLSSGEQFF
V gene: TRBV19; clone size: once; J gene: TRBJ1-1; D gene: -; CDR3 DNA: TGTGCCAGTAGTGAACCGAACACTGAAGCTTTCTTT; CDR3 protein: CASSEPNTEAFF
V gene: TRBV5-8; clone size: -; J gene: TRBJ2-5; D gene: -; CDR3 DNA: TGTGCCAGCAAGGTCTGGAACCAAGAGACCCAGTACTTC; CDR3 protein: CASKVWNQETQYF
V gene: TRBV18; clone size: -; J gene: TRBJ2-1; D gene: -; CDR3 DNA: TGTGCCAGCTCACTAGACCTTGGGCGGTACAATGAGCAGTTCTTC; CDR3 protein: CASSLDLGRYNEQFF
V gene: TRBV19; clone size: -; J gene: TRBJ2-5; D gene: TRBD2; CDR3 DNA: TGTGCCAGCCGGGATTATGCGGGAGGTAAAGAGACCCAGTACTTC; CDR3 protein: CASRDYAGGKETQYF
V gene: TRBV5-6; clone size: -; J gene: TRBJ2-7; D gene: -; CDR3 DNA: TGTGCCAGCAGCTTGCCTGGGGCCTACGAGCAGTACTTC; CDR3 protein: CASSLPGAYEQYF
V gene: TRBV6-4; clone size: -; J gene: TRBJ2-1; D gene: TRBD1; CDR3 DNA: TGTGCCAGCAGTGAGGCCGGGACAGGGGGCAATGAGCAGTTCTTC; CDR3 protein: CASSEAGTGGNEQFF
V gene: TRBV7-9; clone size: -; J gene: TRBJ2-2; D gene: -; CDR3 DNA: TGTGCCAGCAGCTCCAGGAACACCGGGGAGCTGTTTTTT; CDR3 protein: CASSSRNTGELFF
V gene: TRBV19; clone size: -; J gene: TRBJ1-1; D gene: -; CDR3 DNA: TGTGCCAGTACCCGGAGGGGGGAAGCTTTCTTT; CDR3 protein: CASTRRGEAFF
V gene: TRBV5-1; clone size: -; J gene: TRBJ2-3; D gene: TRBD2; CDR3 DNA: TGCGCCAGCACCCAAAGGGGGACTAGCGGAGGCACAGATACGCAGTATTTT; CDR3 protein: CASTQRGTSGGTDTQYF
V gene: TRBV15; clone size: few; J gene: TRBJ2-3; D gene: -; CDR3 DNA: TGTGCCACCAGCAGTCGGCGACCCCCAGATACGCAGTATTTT; CDR3 protein: CATSSRRPPDTQYF
V gene: TRBV6-5; clone size: once; J gene: TRBJ1-5; D gene: -; CDR3 DNA: TGTGCCAGCAGTTCCGTCGGCAATCAGCCCCAGCATTTT; CDR3 protein: CASSSVGNQPQHF
V gene: TRBV7-9; clone size: -; J gene: TRBJ1-4; D gene: -; CDR3 DNA: TGTGCCAGCAGTTCAAAGAGGATCGGGGGGACTAATGAAAAACTGTTTTTT; CDR3 protein: CASSSKRIGGTNEKLFF
V gene: TRBV29-1; clone size: once; J gene: TRBJ2-2; D gene: TRBD2; CDR3 DNA: TGCAGCGTTGAAGGGCCGACTAGCAGCCGGGAGCTGTTTTTT; CDR3 protein: CSVEGPTSSRELFF
V gene: TRBV29-1; clone size: once; J gene: TRBJ2-3; D gene: -; CDR3 DNA: TGCAGCGTTGAAGAGCGGAGCACAGATACGCAGTATTTT; CDR3 protein: CSVEERSTDTQYF
V gene: TRBV1; clone size: -; J gene: TRBJ2-3; D gene: -; CDR3 DNA: TGCACCAGCAGCCAACCTACTAGCGGCAGAACAGATACGCAGTATTTT; CDR3 protein: CTSSQPTSGRTDTQYF
V gene: TRBV11-2; clone size: -; J gene: TRBJ2-1; D gene: TRBD2; CDR3 DNA: TGTGCCAGCAGCAAGACGGGGGGAGGGAGTCTGGATGAGCAGTTCTTC; CDR3 protein: CASSKTGGGSLDEQFF
V gene: TRBV5-4; clone size: -; J gene: TRBJ2-7; D gene: -; CDR3 DNA: TGTGCCAGCAGCTCCAAACTCTCCTACGAGCAGTACTTC; CDR3 protein: CASSSKLSYEQYF
V gene: TRBV4-3; clone size: -; J gene: TRBJ1-3; D gene: -; CDR3 DNA: TGCGCCAGCAGCCAAGATCGGGGGGGCGATGGAAACACCATATATTTT; CDR3 protein: CASSQDRGGDGNTIYF
V gene: TRBV9; clone size: -; J gene: TRBJ2-3; D gene: -; CDR3 DNA: TGTGCCAGCAGCCTAATATCCGGCACAGATACGCAGTATTTT; CDR3 protein: CASSLISGTDTQYF
V gene: TRBV10-3; clone size: -; J gene: TRBJ2-7; D gene: TRBD2; CDR3 DNA: TGTGCCAGCCGGACTAGCGGAACCTACGAGCAGTACTTC; CDR3 protein: CASRTSGTYEQYF
V gene: TRBV7-9; clone size: few; J gene: TRBJ2-1; D gene: -; CDR3 DNA: TGTGCCAGCAGGCCTAGTCTTCATGAGCAGTTCTTC; CDR3 protein: CASRPSLHEQFF
V gene: TRBV29-1; clone size: -; J gene: TRBJ2-6; D gene: TRBD1; CDR3 DNA: TGCAGCGTCGGGACAGGGGTCTCTGGGGCCAACGTCCTGACTTTC; CDR3 protein: CSVGTGVSGANVLTF
V gene: TRBV7-7; clone size: -; J gene: TRBJ2-2; D gene: TRBD2; CDR3 DNA: TGTGCTAGCAGCTTAGAACTAGCGGGCGGGGAGCTGTTTTTT; CDR3 protein: CASSLELAGGELFF
V gene: TRBV6-1; clone size: -; J gene: TRBJ2-1; D gene: TRBD2; CDR3 DNA: TGTGCCAGCAATGCCGGGACTAGCGGTTACAATGAGCAGTTCTTC; CDR3 protein: CASNAGTSGYNEQFF
V gene: TRBV5-1; clone size: -; J gene: TRBJ2-3; D gene: TRBD1; CDR3 DNA: TGCGCCAGCAGCTTGGGACAGGGCTTTTGGGCAGATACGCAGTATTTT; CDR3 protein: CASSLGQGFWADTQYF
V gene: TRBV28; clone size: -; J gene: TRBJ2-3; D gene: TRBD1; CDR3 DNA: TGTGCCAGCAGTTTGACAGGGGAGGTTTTTCGTGGTACGCAGTATTTT; CDR3 protein: CASSLTGEVFRGTQYF
V gene: TRBV18; clone size: -; J gene: TRBJ2-5; D gene: -; CDR3 DNA: TGTGCCAGCTCACCACCGGGAGACGGGGAGACCCAGTACTTC; CDR3 protein: CASSPPGDGETQYF
V gene: TRBV11-1; clone size: -; J gene: TRBJ1-3; D gene: -; CDR3 DNA: TGTGCCAGCAGCGCCACACCGAGCTCTGGAAACACCATATATTTT; CDR3 protein: CASSATPSSGNTIYF
V gene: TRBV11-1; clone size: -; J gene: TRBJ1-2; D gene: -; CDR3 DNA: TGTGCCAGCAGCACTGGGGGAACATATGGCTACACCTTC; CDR3 protein: CASSTGGTYGYTF
V gene: TRBV9; clone size: -; J gene: TRBJ1-3; D gene: TRBD1; CDR3 DNA: TGTGCCAGCAGCGCAAAGGGACAGACCGCCAACTCTGGAAACACCATATATTTT; CDR3 protein: CASSAKGQTANSGNTIYF
V gene: TRBV7-8; clone size: -; J gene: TRBJ2-7; D gene: -; CDR3 DNA: TGTGCCAGCAGCTTCCAAGCCTCCTACGAGCAGTACTTC; CDR3 protein: CASSFQASYEQYF
V gene: TRBV10-3; clone size: few; J gene: TRBJ1-1; D gene: TRBD1; CDR3 DNA: TGTGCCATCAGTGAGGGGAGAGACAGGGTGAACACTGAAGCTTTCTTT; CDR3 protein: CAISEGRDRVNTEAFF
V gene: TRBV5-1; clone size: -; J gene: TRBJ1-1; D gene: -; CDR3 DNA: TGCGCCAGCAGCTTGGAAGGGAGCACTGAAGCTTTCTTT; CDR3 protein: CASSLEGSTEAFF
V gene: TRBV7-8; clone size: -; J gene: TRBJ2-5; D gene: -; CDR3 DNA: TGTGCCAGCAGCTTAACTAGTTTGGTGACCCAGTACTTC; CDR3 protein: CASSLTSLVTQYF
V gene: TRBV2; clone size: -; J gene: TRBJ2-7; D gene: TRBD2; CDR3 DNA: TGTGCCAGCTCGGGACTAACGAATTACGAGCAGTACTTC; CDR3 protein: CASSGLTNYEQYF
V gene: TRBV29-1; clone size: -; J gene: TRBJ2-3; D gene: -; CDR3 DNA: TGCAGCGTTGAAGAACAGGGCCATAGCACAGATACGCAGTATTTT; CDR3 protein: CSVEEQGHSTDTQYF
V gene: TRBV18; clone size: -; J gene: TRBJ2-7; D gene: TRBD1; CDR3 DNA: TGTGCCAGCTCACCGAGACAGGGGGGCTACGAGCAGTACTTC; CDR3 protein: CASSPRQGGYEQYF
V gene: TRBV14; clone size: -; J gene: TRBJ2-1; D gene: -; CDR3 DNA: TGTGCCAGCAGCCAAGTGTGGGTCGGAGGCAATGAGCAGTTCTTC; CDR3 protein: CASSQVWVGGNEQFF
V gene: TRBV5-1; clone size: -; J gene: TRBJ1-2; D gene: -; CDR3 DNA: TGCGCCAGCAGCCAAGATAACTATGGCTACACCTTC; CDR3 protein: CASSQDNYGYTF